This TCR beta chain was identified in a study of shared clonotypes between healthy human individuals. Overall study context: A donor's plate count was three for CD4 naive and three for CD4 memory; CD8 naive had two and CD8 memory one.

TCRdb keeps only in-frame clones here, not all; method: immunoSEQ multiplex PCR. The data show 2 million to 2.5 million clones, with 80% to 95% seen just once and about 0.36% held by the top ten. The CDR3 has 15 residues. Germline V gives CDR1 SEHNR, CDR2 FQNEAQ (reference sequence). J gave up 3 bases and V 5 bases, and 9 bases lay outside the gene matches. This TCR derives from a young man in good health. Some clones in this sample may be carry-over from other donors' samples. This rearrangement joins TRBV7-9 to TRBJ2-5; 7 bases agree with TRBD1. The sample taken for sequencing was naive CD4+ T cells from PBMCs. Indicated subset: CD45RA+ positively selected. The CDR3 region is CASSRGSQGEETQYF. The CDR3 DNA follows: TGTGCCAGCAGCCGAGGGTCCCAGGGGGAAGAGACCCAGTACTTC.